The next 12 T cell receptor beta chains were all read from a single sample in a study of T cells in Graves' hyperthyroidism and ophthalmopathy. Using RNA transcripts as the source, TCR beta CDR3 regions were amplified. A first-round RT-PCR of the TCR CDR3 used the HTBI primer set. TCRdb passed the multiplex PCR reads through MiXCR, listing each CDR3 protein once. The sample holds some 350,000 distinct CDR3 sequences, 15% to 20% seen once. Material: blood. The receptor set was obtained from a woman younger than 35 with Graves' hyperthyroidism.

At least ten counts were recorded for this clonotype. V and J are TRBV6-1 and TRBJ1-5; 7 bases align to TRBD1. V trimming: 6 bases; J trimming: 7 bases; junction bases outside the gene matches: 12. This CDR3 is built from 15 residues. Per germline, CDR1 MNHNS and CDR2 SASEGT. The CDR3 DNA reads TGTGCCAGCAGCCACCGACAGGGTGTCGGGCAGCCCCAGCATTTT. Translating gives CASSHRQGVGQPQHF.

This clonotype appeared many times. J is TRBJ2-7 and V is TRBV12-3 or TRBV12-4; 7 bases are a match to TRBD2. The CDR3 has 12 residues. The ends lost 6 bases at V and 3 bases at J; junction bases unmatched: 2. CDR3 bases: TGTGCCAGCAGAGGACTAGGCTACGAGCAGTACTTC. Translating it yields CASRGLGYEQYF.

The J gene is TRBJ2-5, the V gene TRBV4-1; the match to TRBD2 covers 9 bases. There are 17 residues in the CDR3. Germline values: CDR1 MGHRA, CDR2 YSYEKL. Trimming removed 1 base from V and 5 bases from J; junction bases left unmatched: 11. CDR3 region: CASSQAPWAGGKETQYF. The CDR3 DNA reads TGCGCCAGCAGCCAAGCCCCCTGGGCGGGGGGGAAGGAGACCCAGTACTTC.

This sequence joins TRBV27 and TRBJ2-4; D is undetermined. Trimming left V 3 bases short and J 0 bases short, with 18 bases between. CDR1 MNHEY and CDR2 SMNVEV come from the germline V gene (reference sequence). The CDR3 runs 18 residues. The CDR3 nucleotides are TGTGCCAGCAGTTTTGTGTCTAGGACGACGCTAGCCAAAAACATTCAGTACTTC. It yields the protein CASSFVSRTTLAKNIQYF.

The count of this clonotype is one. V gene TRBV10-3 combines with J gene TRBJ1-1; D remains unclear. V was shortened by 11 bases and J by 5 bases, with 15 bases between the two germline ends. Germline CDR1 and CDR2: ENHRY and SYGVKD. This CDR3 contains 12 residues. DNA of the CDR3: TGTGCCTTGAGTCCGGGTTATACTGAAGCTTTCTTT. Protein: CALSPGYTEAFF.

This clonotype was counted only a few times. The chain links TRBV10-3 to TRBJ2-2; 9 positions match TRBD2. Germline V CDR1 and CDR2: ENHRY, SYGVKD. V shed 6 bases, J shed 1 base, and the junction held 6 bases outside the gene matches. This CDR3 contains 16 residues. The DNA of the CDR3 is TGTGCCATCAGGGCGTCAGCGGGGGGGAACACCGGGGAGCTGTTTTTT. As protein: CAIRASAGGNTGELFF.

This clonotype was found many times. V is TRBV24-1 and J is TRBJ2-2; 8 bases line up with TRBD1. V shed 4 bases, J shed 5 bases, and the junction held 17 bases outside the gene matches. From germline, CDR1 is KGHDR and CDR2 SFDVKD. The CDR3 sequence is 19 residues long. As DNA, the CDR3 is TGTGCCACCAGTGACCCCGGGACAGGCCTGAACTCGAGGACCGGGGAGCTGTTTTTT. Residues: CATSDPGTGLNSRTGELFF.

This clonotype was detected only a few times. The chain joins TRBV6-1 to TRBJ1-1, with 11 bases identical to TRBD1. The CDR3 covers 14 residues. Per the germline V gene, CDR1 is MNHNS and CDR2 is SASEGT. V lost 8 bases to trimming and J lost 5 bases; unmatched junction nucleotides: 7. The CDR3 is CASRTGQGDTEAFF. Written as DNA, the CDR3 is TGTGCCAGCCGAACGGGACAGGGGGATACTGAAGCTTTCTTT.

This clonotype was recorded a few times. This could be a read error, since a much larger clone is one nucleotide away. This rearrangement joins TRBV12-3 or TRBV12-4 to TRBJ2-5; D is undetermined. The CDR3 length is 15 residues. The CDR3 loop reads CASSLGSGLQETKYF. CDR3 bases: TGTGCCAGCAGTTTAGGTTCCGGGTTACAAGAGACCAAGTACTTC.

This clonotype was picked up a small number of times. The rearrangement joins TRBV7-9 to TRBJ1-1, with D possibly TRBD1 on 5 matching bases. Trimming pared 3 bases from V and 6 bases from J, leaving 14 bases between. The CDR3 totals 14 residues. CDR1 is SEHNR and CDR2 is FQNEAQ in the germline V gene (reference sequence). CDR3 bases: TGTGCCAGCAGCTTCAAGGCGGGGGGGGCTGAAGCTTTCTTT. Translation: CASSFKAGGAEAFF. The full variable domain, in which reference TRBV7-9 and TRBJ1-1 provide the parts outside the CDR3, is DTGVSQNPRHKITKRGQNVTFRCDPISEHNRLYWYRQTLGQGPEFLTYFQNEAQLEKSRLLSDRFSAERPKGSFSTLEIQRTEQGDSAMYLCASSFKAGGAEAFFGQGTRLTVV.

Ten or more counts support this clonotype. The chain joins TRBV4-1 to TRBJ1-1; a weak D match, TRBD1 (5 bases). The CDR3 runs 17 residues. The germline V gene has CDR1 MGHRA and CDR2 YSYEKL. Trimming removed 0 bases from V and 1 base from J, with 15 bases in between. CDR3 nucleotides: TGCGCCAGCAGCCAAGACGGGGGTGGATACAGGAACACTGAAGCTTTCTTT. Protein: CASSQDGGGYRNTEAFF.

The rearrangement uses TRBV18 and TRBJ2-6, with D unclear. Germline V gene data show CDR1 as KGHSH and CDR2 as LQKENI. V lost 2 bases and J 1 base, leaving 9 bases between the germline ends. This CDR3 has 16 residues. The CDR3 DNA reads TGTGCCAGCTCACCAATGAGTCTGTCTGGGGCCAACGTCCTGACTTTC. Amino acid sequence: CASSPMSLSGANVLTF.